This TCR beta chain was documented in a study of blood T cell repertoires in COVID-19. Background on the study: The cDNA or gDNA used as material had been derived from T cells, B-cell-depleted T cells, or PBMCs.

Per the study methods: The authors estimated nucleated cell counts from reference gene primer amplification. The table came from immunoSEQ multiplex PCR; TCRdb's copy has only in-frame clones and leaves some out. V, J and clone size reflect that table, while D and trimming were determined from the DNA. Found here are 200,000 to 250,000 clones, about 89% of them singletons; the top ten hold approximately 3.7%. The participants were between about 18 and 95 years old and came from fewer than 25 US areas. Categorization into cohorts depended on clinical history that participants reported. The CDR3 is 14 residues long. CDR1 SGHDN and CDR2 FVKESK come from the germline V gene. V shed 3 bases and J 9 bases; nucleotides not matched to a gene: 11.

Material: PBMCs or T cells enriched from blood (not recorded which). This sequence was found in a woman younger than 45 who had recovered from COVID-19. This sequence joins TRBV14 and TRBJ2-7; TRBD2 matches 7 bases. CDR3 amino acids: CASSHGGERNWQYF. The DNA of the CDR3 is TGTGCCAGCAGCCATGGGGGGGAACGCAATTGGCAGTACTTC. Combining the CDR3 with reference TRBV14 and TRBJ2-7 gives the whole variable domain EAGVTQFPSHSVIEKGQTVTLRCDPISGHDNLYWYRRVMGKEIKFLLHFVKESKQDESGMPNNRFLAERTGGTYSTLKVQPAELEDSGVYFCASSHGGERNWQYFGPGTRLTVT.